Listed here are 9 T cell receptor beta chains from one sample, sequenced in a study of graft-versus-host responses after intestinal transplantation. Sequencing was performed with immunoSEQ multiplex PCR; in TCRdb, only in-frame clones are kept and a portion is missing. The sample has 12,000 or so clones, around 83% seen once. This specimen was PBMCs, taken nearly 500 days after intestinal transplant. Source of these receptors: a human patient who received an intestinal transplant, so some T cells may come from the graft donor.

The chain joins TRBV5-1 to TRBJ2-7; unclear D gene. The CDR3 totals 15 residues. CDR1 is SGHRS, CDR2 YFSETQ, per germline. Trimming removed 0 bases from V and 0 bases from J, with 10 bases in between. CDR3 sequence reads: CASSLGLGNSYEQYF. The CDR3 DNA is TGCGCCAGCAGCTTGGGTTTAGGGAACTCCTACGAGCAGTACTTC.

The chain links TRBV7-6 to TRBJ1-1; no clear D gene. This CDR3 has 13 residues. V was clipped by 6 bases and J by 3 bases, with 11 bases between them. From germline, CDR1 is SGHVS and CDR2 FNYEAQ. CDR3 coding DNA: TGTGCCAGCAGTTTGGTTTCTGACACTGAAGCTTTCTTT. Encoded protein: CASSLVSDTEAFF.

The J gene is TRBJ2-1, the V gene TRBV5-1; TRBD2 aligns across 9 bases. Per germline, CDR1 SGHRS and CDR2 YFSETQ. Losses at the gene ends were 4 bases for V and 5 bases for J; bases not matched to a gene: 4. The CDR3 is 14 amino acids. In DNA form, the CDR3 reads TGCGCCAGCAGCCGGACTAGCGCAAACAATGAGCAGTTCTTC. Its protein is CASSRTSANNEQFF.

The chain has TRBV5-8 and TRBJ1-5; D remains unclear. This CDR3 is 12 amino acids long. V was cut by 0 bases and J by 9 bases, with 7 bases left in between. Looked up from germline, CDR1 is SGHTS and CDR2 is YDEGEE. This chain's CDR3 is CASSLGGGPQHF. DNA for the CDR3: TGTGCCAGCAGCTTGGGGGGAGGGCCCCAGCATTTT.

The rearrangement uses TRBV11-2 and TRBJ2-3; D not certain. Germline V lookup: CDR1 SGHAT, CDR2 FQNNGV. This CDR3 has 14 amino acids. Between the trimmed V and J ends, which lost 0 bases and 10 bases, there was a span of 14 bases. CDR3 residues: CASSLEELLFPQYF. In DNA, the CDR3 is TGTGCCAGCAGCTTAGAAGAGCTGCTCTTTCCGCAGTATTTT.

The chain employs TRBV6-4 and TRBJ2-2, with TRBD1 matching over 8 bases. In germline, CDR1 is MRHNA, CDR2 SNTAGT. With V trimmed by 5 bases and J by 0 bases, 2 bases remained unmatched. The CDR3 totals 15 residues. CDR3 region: CASSPGQANTGELFF. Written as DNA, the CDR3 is TGTGCCAGCAGTCCGGGACAGGCGAACACCGGGGAGCTGTTTTTT.

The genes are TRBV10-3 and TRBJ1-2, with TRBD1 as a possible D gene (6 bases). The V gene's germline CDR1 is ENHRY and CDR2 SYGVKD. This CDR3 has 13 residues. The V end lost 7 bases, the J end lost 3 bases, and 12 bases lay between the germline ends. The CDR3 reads CAITTRGDYGYTF. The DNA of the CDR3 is TGTGCCATCACTACCAGGGGTGACTATGGCTACACCTTC.

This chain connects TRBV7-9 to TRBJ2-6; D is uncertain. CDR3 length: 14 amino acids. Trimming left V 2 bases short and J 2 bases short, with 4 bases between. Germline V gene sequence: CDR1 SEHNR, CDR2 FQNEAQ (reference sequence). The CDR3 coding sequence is TGTGCCAGCAGCTTAAACGCTGGGGCCAACGTCCTGACTTTC. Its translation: CASSLNAGANVLTF.

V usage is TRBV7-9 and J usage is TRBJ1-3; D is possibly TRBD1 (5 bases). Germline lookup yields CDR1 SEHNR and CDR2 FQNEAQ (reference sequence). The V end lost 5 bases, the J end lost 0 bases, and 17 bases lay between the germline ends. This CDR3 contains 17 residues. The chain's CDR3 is CASSTTISGISGNTIYF. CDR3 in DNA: TGTGCCAGCAGCACGACCATTTCAGGGATCTCTGGAAACACCATATATTTT.